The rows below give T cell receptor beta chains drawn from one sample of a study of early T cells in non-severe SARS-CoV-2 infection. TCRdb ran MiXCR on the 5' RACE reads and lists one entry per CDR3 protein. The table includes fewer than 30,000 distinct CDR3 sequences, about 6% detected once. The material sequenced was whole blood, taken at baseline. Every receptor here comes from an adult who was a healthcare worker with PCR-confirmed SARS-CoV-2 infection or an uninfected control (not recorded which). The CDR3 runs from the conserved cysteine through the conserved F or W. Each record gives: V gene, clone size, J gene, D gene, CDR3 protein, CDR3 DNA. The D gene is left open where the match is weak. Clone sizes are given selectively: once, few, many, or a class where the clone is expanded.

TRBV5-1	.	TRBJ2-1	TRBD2	CASSLLAGATYNEQFF	TGCGCCAGCAGCTTACTAGCGGGGGCCACCTACAATGAGCAGTTCTTC
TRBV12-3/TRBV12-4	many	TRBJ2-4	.	CASRPDSGTQYF	TGTGCCAGCAGGCCCGACAGCGGCACTCAGTACTTC
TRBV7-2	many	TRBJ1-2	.	CASSSDRSYGYTF	TGTGCCAGCAGTTCCGACAGGAGCTATGGCTACACCTTC
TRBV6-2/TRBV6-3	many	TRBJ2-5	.	CASNLRVGETQYF	TGTGCCAGCAATTTAAGAGTCGGAGAGACCCAGTACTTC
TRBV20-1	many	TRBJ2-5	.	CSRRRGAQETQYF	TGCAGTCGGAGAAGGGGGGCCCAAGAGACCCAGTACTTC
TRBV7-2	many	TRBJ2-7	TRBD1	CASRQTGGAYEQYF	TGTGCCAGCAGACAGACAGGGGGAGCCTACGAGCAGTACTTC
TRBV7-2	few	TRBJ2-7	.	CASSLTDRSSYEQYF	TGTGCCAGCAGCTTAACCGATAGGAGCTCCTACGAGCAGTACTTC
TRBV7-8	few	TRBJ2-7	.	CASSLGASPYEQYF	TGTGCCAGCAGCTTAGGCGCCAGTCCCTACGAGCAGTACTTC
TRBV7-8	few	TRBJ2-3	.	CASSLFAGSTDTQYF	TGTGCCAGCAGCTTATTCGCAGGGAGCACAGATACGCAGTATTTT
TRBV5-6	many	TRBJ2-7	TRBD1	CASSFLGDSNYEQYF	TGTGCCAGCAGCTTTCTGGGGGACAGCAACTACGAGCAGTACTTC
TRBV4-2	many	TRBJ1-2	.	CASSQEWSGGIYGYTF	TGTGCCAGCAGCCAAGAATGGTCCGGGGGGATCTATGGCTACACCTTC
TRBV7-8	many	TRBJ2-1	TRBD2	CASSLALRLAGVKHEQFF	TGTGCCAGCAGCTTAGCGTTGAGACTAGCGGGAGTCAAACATGAGCAGTTCTTC
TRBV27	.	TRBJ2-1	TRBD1	CASSDGTGVYNEQFF	TGTGCCAGCAGTGACGGGACAGGGGTCTACAATGAGCAGTTCTTC
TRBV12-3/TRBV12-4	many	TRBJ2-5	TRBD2	CASSRPSGQETQYF	TGTGCCAGCAGTCGGCCTAGCGGCCAAGAGACCCAGTACTTC
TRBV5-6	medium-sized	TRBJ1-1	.	CATSRDLNTEAFF	TGTGCCACCAGCCGGGACCTTAACACTGAAGCTTTCTTT
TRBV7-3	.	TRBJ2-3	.	CASSLSRGGLRDTQYF	TGTGCCAGCAGCTTAAGTCGGGGTGGCCTTCGGGATACGCAGTATTTT
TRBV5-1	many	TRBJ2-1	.	CASGENYNEQFF	TGCGCCAGCGGGGAAAACTACAATGAGCAGTTCTTC
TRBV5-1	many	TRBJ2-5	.	CASSRRQLGDLETQYF	TGCGCCAGCAGTCGTCGGCAGCTCGGGGATTTAGAGACCCAGTACTTC
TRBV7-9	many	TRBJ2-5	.	CASSLALDSQETQYF	TGTGCCAGCAGCTTAGCGCTCGACAGCCAAGAGACCCAGTACTTC
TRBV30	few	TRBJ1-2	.	CAWSVGGFYGYTF	TGTGCCTGGAGTGTTGGGGGCTTCTATGGCTACACCTTC
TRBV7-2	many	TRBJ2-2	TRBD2	CASSLATSGGLPTGELFF	TGTGCCAGCAGCTTAGCGACTAGCGGGGGGCTTCCCACGGGGGAGCTGTTTTTT
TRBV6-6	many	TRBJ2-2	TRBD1	CASRGTGANTGELFF	TGTGCCAGCAGAGGGACAGGGGCGAACACCGGGGAGCTGTTTTTT
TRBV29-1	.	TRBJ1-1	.	CSVEVHRSTEAFF	TGCAGCGTTGAGGTACATCGATCCACTGAAGCTTTCTTT
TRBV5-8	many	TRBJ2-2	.	CASSFQGHNTGELFF	TGTGCCAGCAGCTTTCAGGGGCACAACACCGGGGAGCTGTTTTTT
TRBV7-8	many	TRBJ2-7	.	CASSPSQGKAYEQYF	TGTGCCAGCAGCCCCTCACAGGGTAAGGCCTACGAGCAGTACTTC
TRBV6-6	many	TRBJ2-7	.	CASRMDSLGTYEQYF	TGTGCCAGCAGGATGGACAGTTTAGGCACCTACGAGCAGTACTTC
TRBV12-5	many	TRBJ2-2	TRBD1	CASGSTGRDTGELFF	TGTGCTAGTGGTTCGACAGGGCGAGACACCGGGGAGCTGTTTTTT
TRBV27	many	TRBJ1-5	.	CASSWKYNQPQHF	TGTGCCAGCAGTTGGAAGTACAATCAGCCCCAGCATTTT
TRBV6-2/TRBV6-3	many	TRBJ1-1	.	CASSWGMNTEAFF	TGTGCCAGCAGTTGGGGAATGAACACTGAAGCTTTCTTT